Shown below are 21 T cell receptor beta chains from a single sample sequenced in a study of blood T cells in healthy people across ages. Alongside a J-beta primer mix, a sample-barcoded 5' primer served in a second PCR lasting 7 to 11 cycles. Each CDR3 protein is one row after TCRdb ran MiXCR on the 5' RACE reads. In the table there are 900,000 to 950,000 distinct CDR3 sequences, roughly 28% of which are singletons. This same sample was also taken into another study, of T cells of mothers and their children.

Material: blood. The receptors derive from a woman aged 40 to 49 in good health.

The chain combines TRBV7-9 with TRBJ2-1; 9 bases align to TRBD1. Germline V gene sequence: CDR1 SEHNR, CDR2 FQNEAQ (reference sequence). The J segment lost 3 bases and the V segment lost 7 bases, leaving 7 bases of the junction unmatched. This CDR3 is 15 amino acids long. The CDR3 DNA reads as TGTGCCAGCACCGGACAGGGGAGGGACTACAATGAGCAGTTCTTC. Translation: CASTGQGRDYNEQFF.

This clonotype was detected only a few times. V is TRBV7-9 and J is TRBJ2-2; D is possibly TRBD2 (6 bases). This CDR3 is built from 15 residues. Germline-derived CDR1 and CDR2 are SEHNR and FQNEAQ (reference sequence). The V end lost 3 bases, the J end lost 2 bases, and 10 bases lay between the germline ends. In DNA form, the CDR3 reads TGTGCCAGCAGCTTCCGTGCGGGAAACACCGGGGAGCTGTTTTTT. It specifies CASSFRAGNTGELFF.

This clonotype has more than one count but fewer than ten. In DNA, the CDR3 is TGTGCCAGCAGCTTATTGTCCGTGTTGCGGGGGGACTATGGCTACACCTTC. Translation gives CASSLLSVLRGDYGYTF. This chain connects TRBV11-2 to TRBJ1-2; the D gene is possibly TRBD1 (5 bases). Germline loops: CDR1 SGHAT, CDR2 FQNNGV. The CDR3 has 17 amino acids. V lost 2 bases and J lost 3, with 19 bases in between.

The chain combines TRBV13 with TRBJ1-6; TRBD1 is a possible D gene (5 bases). Germline V gene lookup returns CDR1 PRHDT and CDR2 FYEKMQ (reference sequence). This CDR3 contains 18 residues. The V end lost 4 bases, the J end lost 6 bases, and 22 bases lay between the germline ends. CDR3 sequence reads: CASSSPPRDLPGNSPLHF. CDR3 nucleotides: TGTGCCAGCAGCTCGCCCCCCCGGGACCTTCCGGGTAATTCACCCCTCCACTTT.

This chain joins TRBV25-1 and TRBJ1-1; 7 bases match TRBD1. The CDR3 sequence is 13 residues long. CDR1 and CDR2 from the germline V gene are MGHDK and SYGVNS. V dropped 7 bases and J dropped 4; count of bases not matched to a gene: 6. Written as DNA, the CDR3 is TGTGCCAGCACCCTTACAGGGGTCACTGAAGCTTTCTTT. Protein sequence: CASTLTGVTEAFF.

A few counts support this clonotype. This chain connects TRBV6-5 to TRBJ2-5; TRBD1 matches at 12 bases. The CDR3 totals 15 residues. Germline V gene data show CDR1 as MNHEY and CDR2 as SVGAGI. V was pared by 8 bases and J by 11 bases, with 15 bases of the junction left unmatched. This CDR3 is CASPRSGTGGGEQYF. The DNA of the CDR3 is TGTGCCAGCCCCAGATCCGGGACAGGGGGCGGGGAGCAGTACTTC.

In its sample, this clonotype was seen a few times. A much larger clonotype is one base distant, so this may be a read error. This rearrangement joins TRBV4-1 to TRBJ2-7; no clear D. This CDR3 has 17 residues. V lost 1 base to trimming and J lost 4 bases, with 20 bases between them. CDR1 is MGHRA and CDR2 is YSYEKL in the germline V gene. CDR3 loop: CASSQALGGFLGYEQYF. CDR3 coding DNA: TGCGCCAGCAGCCAAGCCCTCGGCGGATTTCTAGGATACGAGCAGTACTTC.

This sequence joins TRBV6-1 and TRBJ2-2, with 9 bases lining up with TRBD1. Looked up from germline, CDR1 is MNHNS and CDR2 is SASEGT. J lost 6 bases, V lost 6 bases, and 5 bases had no gene match. CDR3 length equals 14 residues. The CDR3 nucleotides are TGTGCCAGCAGAAGGACAGGGGCCTCCGGGGAGCTGTTTTTT. Translation: CASRRTGASGELFF.

This chain connects TRBV6-1 to TRBJ2-7, with D hard to call. The CDR3 length is 12 residues. Between the trimmed V and J ends, which lost 7 bases and 3 bases, there was a span of 10 bases. CDR1 and CDR2 from the germline V gene are MNHNS and SASEGT. The CDR3 DNA reads TGTGCCAGCAAGCAGATTTACTACGAGCAGTACTTC. Amino acid sequence: CASKQIYYEQYF.

This clonotype was counted many times. The chain carries TRBV19 and TRBJ2-7; 10 bases align to TRBD1. V dropped 6 bases and J dropped 6; count of bases not matched to a gene: 11. The CDR3 is made up of 15 amino acids. CDR1 LNHDA and CDR2 SQIVND come from the germline V gene (reference sequence). The CDR3 is CASSTTGGGRSEQYF. In DNA, the CDR3 is TGTGCCAGTAGCACGACAGGGGGCGGAAGGAGCGAGCAGTACTTC.

This clonotype was observed a few times. The chain carries TRBV10-2 and TRBJ1-5; the D gene is possibly TRBD1 (5 bases). CDR1 is WSHSY, CDR2 SAAADI, per germline. This CDR3 has 13 amino acids. V shed 4 bases and J shed 7 bases, with 11 bases lying between them. The CDR3 here is CASSGGVGQPQHF. CDR3 DNA: TGCGCCAGCAGTGGGGGGGTCGGGCAGCCCCAGCATTTT.

This clonotype was seen only a few times. The J gene is TRBJ1-6, the V gene TRBV7-3; no firm D call. Per the germline V gene, CDR1 is SGHTA and CDR2 is FQGTGA. This CDR3 is 15 amino acids long. V lost 4 bases and J 7 bases, leaving 14 bases between the germline ends. CDR3 sequence: CASSSQGSWNSPLHF. The CDR3 nucleotides read TGTGCCAGCAGCTCACAAGGGTCATGGAATTCACCCCTCCACTTT.

J is TRBJ2-5 and V is TRBV7-6, with no clear D. CDR3 length equals 14 residues. V was shortened by 2 bases and J by 4 bases, with 11 bases between the two germline ends. Germline V gene data show CDR1 as SGHVS and CDR2 as FNYEAQ. CDR3 DNA: TGTGCCAGCAGCTTAAAACTACCAGTAGAGACCCAGTACTTC. This sequence encodes CASSLKLPVETQYF.

This clonotype was recorded at least ten times. V and J are TRBV28 and TRBJ1-6; D is possibly TRBD1 (5 bases). The CDR3 runs 13 residues. V was shortened by 6 bases and J by 6 bases, with 9 bases between the two germline ends. The germline CDR1 and CDR2 sequences are MDHEN and SYDVKM. CDR3 bases: TGTGCCAGCAGACCGGGACCTAATTCACCCCTCCACTTT. This translates into CASRPGPNSPLHF.

The DNA for the CDR3 is TGTGCCAGCAGTGCGGAACAGGGCTATCACACTGAAGCTTTCTTT. Residues: CASSAEQGYHTEAFF. V gene TRBV25-1 combines with J gene TRBJ1-1; possibly TRBD1 for D (6 bases). The germline V gene encodes CDR1 MGHDK and CDR2 SYGVNS. The CDR3 is made up of 15 amino acids. Trimming cost V 4 bases and J 3 bases, with 15 bases left between them.

This clonotype has ten or more counts. The genes are TRBV7-3 and TRBJ2-7, with TRBD2 as a possible D gene (6 bases). Trimming removed 2 bases from V and 1 base from J, with 12 bases in between. The CDR3 totals 15 residues. Germline V gene lookup returns CDR1 SGHTA and CDR2 FQGTGA. The CDR3, as DNA: TGTGCCAGCAGCTTAGACGCCGGGGGATCCTACGAGCAGTACTTC. This encodes CASSLDAGGSYEQYF.

The chain has TRBV20-1 and TRBJ2-3; D might be TRBD2 (6 bases). The CDR3 consists of 18 residues. Trimming took 0 bases from V and 1 from J, leaving 20 bases between them. CDR1 DFQATT and CDR2 SNEGSKA come from the germline V gene (reference sequence). The DNA of the CDR3 is TGCAGTGCTAGAGACTCGGAGAACAGGAGGGGCCGCACAGATACGCAGTATTTT. Translating gives CSARDSENRRGRTDTQYF.

This clonotype was seen more than once but under ten times. An end of the junction does not agree with germline; a read error may underlie this. The gene calls are TRBV7-2 and TRBJ2-4, with 8 bases that match TRBD2. CDR1 SGHTA and CDR2 FQGNSA come from the germline V gene. The CDR3 sequence is 16 residues long. CDR3 protein: CASSFRGGTGKNTQYF. CDR3 nucleotides: TGTGCCAGCAGCTTTCGGGGGGGGACTGGCAAAAACACTCAGTACTTC.

This rearrangement joins TRBV6-6 to TRBJ2-3; 11 bases fit TRBD2. With V trimmed by 8 bases and J by 4 bases, 14 bases remained unmatched. The CDR3 consists of 17 residues. The germline V gene encodes CDR1 MNHNY and CDR2 SVGAGI (reference sequence). CDR3 amino acids: CASDRLAGPRFPDTQYF. CDR3 nucleotides: TGTGCCAGCGATAGACTAGCGGGGCCCCGATTCCCAGATACGCAGTATTTT.

The genes are TRBV28 and TRBJ2-2, with 7 positions matching TRBD1. V lost 5 bases, J lost 5 bases, and 8 bases stayed unmatched. The CDR3 runs 15 residues. Germline-derived CDR1 and CDR2 are MDHEN and SYDVKM. This chain's CDR3 is CASSITGTETGELFF. DNA for the CDR3: TGTGCCAGCAGTATCACCGGGACAGAGACCGGGGAGCTGTTTTTT.

This clonotype was detected ten times or more. The V gene is TRBV7-9, the J gene TRBJ2-3; TRBD1 or TRBD2 may be the D gene (6 bases each). From germline, CDR1 is SEHNR and CDR2 FQNEAQ (reference sequence). Trimming removed 5 bases at V and 3 bases at J, with 15 bases between. The CDR3 length is 15 residues. CDR3 residues: CASSHLGGSTDTQYF. The CDR3 DNA reads as TGTGCCAGCAGCCATCTGGGGGGCTCAACAGATACGCAGTATTTT.